The source of this T cell receptor beta chain is a study of cytomegalovirus exposure and HLA in healthy donors. Findings and limits, study-wide: The authors listed around 150 TCR beta chains as cytomegalovirus-associated. According to a later analysis, TCR clusters from the first cohort tended to co-occur in the 120 or so validation repertoires.

Method: immunoSEQ multiplex PCR; TCRdb's copy keeps in-frame clones and lacks some. The sample holds roughly 60,000 clones, around 92% seen once. From germline, CDR1 is MDHEN and CDR2 SYDVKM. The V gene end was trimmed by 6 bases and the J gene end by 0 bases; junction bases not matched to a gene: 6. This CDR3 has 16 amino acids. This clone occurred once. Its matching antigen is unknown. Material: PBMCs. V gene TRBV28 combines with J gene TRBJ1-5; 9 bases match TRBD1. This sequence was found in a woman between 18 and 29 years old in good health and CMV-seronegative. The CDR3 spells CASRPATGGSNQPQHF. CDR3 bases: TGTGCCAGCAGGCCCGCGACAGGGGGTAGCAATCAGCCCCAGCATTTT.